This T cell receptor beta chain stems from a study of T cell changes during pregnancy in multiple sclerosis. V dropped 0 bases and J dropped 7; count of bases not matched to a gene: 12. CDR3 length: 18 amino acids. Germline assignment: CDR1 MGHRA and CDR2 YSYEKL. This clone was recorded once. Sequencing was performed with immunoSEQ multiplex PCR; in TCRdb, only in-frame clones are kept and a portion is missing. Of 20,000 to 25,000 clones in the sample, around four fifths were seen once. The chain combines TRBV4-1 with TRBJ2-7; 13 bases align to TRBD2. This sequence was found in a female donor in good health, enrolled as a control in a pregnancy study. The source was CD8+ T cells from peripheral blood mononuclear cells, collected in the first trimester of pregnancy. The CDR3 DNA is TGCGCCAGCAGCCAAGATAGTGGCGGGGCACTAGCGGGAGGGGAGCAGTACTTC. Translating gives CASSQDSGGALAGGEQYF.